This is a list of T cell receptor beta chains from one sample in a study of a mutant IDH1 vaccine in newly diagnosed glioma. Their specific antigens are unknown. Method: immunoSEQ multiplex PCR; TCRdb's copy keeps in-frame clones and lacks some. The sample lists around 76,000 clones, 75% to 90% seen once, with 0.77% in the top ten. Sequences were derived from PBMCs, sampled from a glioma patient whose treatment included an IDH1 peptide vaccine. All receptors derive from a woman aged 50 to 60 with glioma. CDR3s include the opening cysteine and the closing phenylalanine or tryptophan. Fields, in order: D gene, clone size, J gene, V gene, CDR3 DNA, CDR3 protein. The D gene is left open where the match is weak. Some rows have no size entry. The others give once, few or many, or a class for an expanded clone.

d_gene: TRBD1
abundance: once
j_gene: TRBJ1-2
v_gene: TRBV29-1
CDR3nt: TGCAGCGTTGAAGGCCCGACAGGGGGCCGGTATGGCTACACCTTC
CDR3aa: CSVEGPTGGRYGYTF

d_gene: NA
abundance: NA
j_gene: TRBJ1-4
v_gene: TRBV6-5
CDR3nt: TGTGCCAGCTGGGCAACTAATGAAAAACTGTTTTTT
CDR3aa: CASWATNEKLFF

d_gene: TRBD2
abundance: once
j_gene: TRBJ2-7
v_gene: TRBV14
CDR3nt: TGTGCCAGCAGCCAAGGCCCTGCGGGAGGGTACGAGCAGTACTTC
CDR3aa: CASSQGPAGGYEQYF

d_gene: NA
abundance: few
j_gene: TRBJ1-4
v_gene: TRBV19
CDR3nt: TGTGCCAGTAGTATTCTGGCAACTAATGAAAAACTGTTTTTT
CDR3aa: CASSILATNEKLFF

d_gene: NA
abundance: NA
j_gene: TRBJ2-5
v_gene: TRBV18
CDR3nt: TGTGCCAGCTCATTGCTACAGGGACACCAAGAGACCCAGTACTTC
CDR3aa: CASSLLQGHQETQYF

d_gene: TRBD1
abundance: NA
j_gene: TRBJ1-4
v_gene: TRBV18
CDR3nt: TGTGCCAGCTCACCGGAACAGGGGCCCGAAAAACTGTTTTTT
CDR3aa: CASSPEQGPEKLFF

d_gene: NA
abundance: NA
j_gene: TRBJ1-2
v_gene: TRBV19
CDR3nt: TGTGCCAGTAGTATAGATCACGGGACGGTATATGGCTACACCTTC
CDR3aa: CASSIDHGTVYGYTF

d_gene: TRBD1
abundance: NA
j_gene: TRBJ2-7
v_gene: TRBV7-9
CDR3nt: TGTGCCAGCAGCCCGACAGGGGTTTTATCCTACGAGCAGTACTTC
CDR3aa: CASSPTGVLSYEQYF

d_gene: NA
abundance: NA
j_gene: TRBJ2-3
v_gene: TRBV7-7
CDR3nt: TGTGCTAGCAGCCCAGCCGGCAGTAGCACAGATACGCAGTATTTT
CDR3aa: CASSPAGSSTDTQYF

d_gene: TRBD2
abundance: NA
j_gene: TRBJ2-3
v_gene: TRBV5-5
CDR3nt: TGTGCCAGCAGCGTGGGACTAGCGGGCACAGATACGCAGTATTTT
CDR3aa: CASSVGLAGTDTQYF

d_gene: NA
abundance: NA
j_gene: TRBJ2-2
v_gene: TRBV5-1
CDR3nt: TGCGCCAGCAGCCTCCCCAGGGGGGAGCTGTTTTTT
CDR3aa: CASSLPRGELFF

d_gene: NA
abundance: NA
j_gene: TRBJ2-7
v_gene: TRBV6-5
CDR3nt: TGTGCCAGCAGGGGAACTCTTACCTCCTACGAGCAGTACTTC
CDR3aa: CASRGTLTSYEQYF

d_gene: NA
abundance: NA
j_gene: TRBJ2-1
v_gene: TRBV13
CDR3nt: TGTGCCAGCAGCTTAGAAGCGGGTCTGTACAATGAGCAGTTCTTC
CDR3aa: CASSLEAGLYNEQFF

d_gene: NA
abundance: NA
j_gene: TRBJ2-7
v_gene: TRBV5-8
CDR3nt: TGTGCCAGCAGCTCTTGGGGGAGCTCCTACGAGCAGTACTTC
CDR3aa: CASSSWGSSYEQYF

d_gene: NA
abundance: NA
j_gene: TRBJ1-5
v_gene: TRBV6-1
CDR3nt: TGTGCCAGCAGTGAAGCGCCCGGAGGGTCCAATCAGCCCCAGCATTTT
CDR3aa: CASSEAPGGSNQPQHF

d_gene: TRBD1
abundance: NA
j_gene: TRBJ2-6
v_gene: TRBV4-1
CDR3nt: TGCGCCAGCAGCCAAGACGGGACAGCTGTCTCTGGGGCCAACGTCCTGACTTTC
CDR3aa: CASSQDGTAVSGANVLTF

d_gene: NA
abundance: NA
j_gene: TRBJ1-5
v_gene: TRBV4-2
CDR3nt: TGTGCCAGCAGCCAGGCGGTGGGGTCTAGCAATCAGCCCCAGCATTTT
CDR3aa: CASSQAVGSSNQPQHF

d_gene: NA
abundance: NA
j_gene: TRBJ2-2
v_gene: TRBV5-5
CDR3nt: TGTGCCAGCAGCTCAAGAGCGACGGAGAACACCGGGGAGCTGTTTTTT
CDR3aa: CASSSRATENTGELFF

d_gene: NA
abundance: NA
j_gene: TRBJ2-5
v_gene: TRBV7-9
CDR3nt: TGTGCCAGCAGCTCAAGGCCCGCGGACTGGTACCAAGAGACCCAGTACTTC
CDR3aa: CASSSRPADWYQETQYF

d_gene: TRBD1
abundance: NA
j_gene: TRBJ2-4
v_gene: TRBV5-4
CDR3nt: TGTGCCAGCAGCTTGGCCGGGGGACAGGGCGGAAACATTCAGTACTTC
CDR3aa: CASSLAGGQGGNIQYF

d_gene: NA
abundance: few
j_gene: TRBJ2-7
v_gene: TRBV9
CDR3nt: TGTGCCAGCAGCGTAGTCGGCAGCTCCTACGAGCAGTACTTC
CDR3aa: CASSVVGSSYEQYF

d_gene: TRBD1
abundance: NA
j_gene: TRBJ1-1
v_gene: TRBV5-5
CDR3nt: TGTGCCAGCAGCTTGTATCGACAGGGTAGTTGGAACACTGAAGCTTTCTTT
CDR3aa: CASSLYRQGSWNTEAFF

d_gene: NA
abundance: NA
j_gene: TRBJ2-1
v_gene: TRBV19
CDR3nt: TGTGCCTCTAGTGCGGGCGGGTTTAGCAATGAGCAGTTCTTC
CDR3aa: CASSAGGFSNEQFF

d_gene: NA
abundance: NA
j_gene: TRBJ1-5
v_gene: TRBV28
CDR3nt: TGTGCCAGCAGTTTAGGGGAGAGGGGAAATCAGCCCCAGCATTTT
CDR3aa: CASSLGERGNQPQHF

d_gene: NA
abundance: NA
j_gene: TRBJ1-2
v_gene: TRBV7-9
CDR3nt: TGTGCCAGCAGCTTGGACAGCGTCTGGGGCTACACCTTC
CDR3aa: CASSLDSVWGYTF

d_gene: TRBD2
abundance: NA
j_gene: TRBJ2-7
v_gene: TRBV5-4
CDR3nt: TGTGCCAGCAGTGCGGGGGGTGACTACGAGCAGTACTTC
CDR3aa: CASSAGGDYEQYF

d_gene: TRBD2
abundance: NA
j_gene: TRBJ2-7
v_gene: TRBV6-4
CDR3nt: TGTGCCAGCAGTGAGTTAGCGGGAGCGGGAGAGCAGTACTTC
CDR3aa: CASSELAGAGEQYF

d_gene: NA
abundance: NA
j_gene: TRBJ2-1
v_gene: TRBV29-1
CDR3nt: TGCAGCGTTGACATCCTCGTGGCCCCCAGCCTTGTCTCCTACAATGAGCAGTTCTTC
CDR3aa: CSVDILVAPSLVSYNEQFF

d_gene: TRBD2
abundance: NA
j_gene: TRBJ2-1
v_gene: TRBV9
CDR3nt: TGTGCCAGCAGCGTAGGAAGTACTAGCGGTTACAATGAGCAGTTCTTC
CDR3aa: CASSVGSTSGYNEQFF

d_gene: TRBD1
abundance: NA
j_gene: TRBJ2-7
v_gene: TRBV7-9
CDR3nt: TGTGCCAGCAGCTTGGGGACAGGGGGGTTCGACGAGCAGTACTTC
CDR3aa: CASSLGTGGFDEQYF

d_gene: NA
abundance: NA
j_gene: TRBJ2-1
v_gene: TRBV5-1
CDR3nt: TGCGCCAGCAGCTTGGTGGTCAGTGTAGGGAACAATGAGCAGTTCTTC
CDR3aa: CASSLVVSVGNNEQFF

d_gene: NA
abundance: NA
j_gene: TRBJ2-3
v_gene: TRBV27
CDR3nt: TGTGCCAGCAGTACCCTCTACACAGATACGCAGTATTTT
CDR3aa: CASSTLYTDTQYF

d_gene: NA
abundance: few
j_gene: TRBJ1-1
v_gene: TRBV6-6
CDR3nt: TGTGCCAGCCTGCTTGGGGCTGGGACTGAAGCTTTCTTT
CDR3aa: CASLLGAGTEAFF

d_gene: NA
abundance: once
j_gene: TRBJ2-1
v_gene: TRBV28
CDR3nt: TGTGCCAGCAGCGACACCGAACGATTCGCGGGGTTTTCGGGTAATGAGCAGTTCTTC
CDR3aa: CASSDTERFAGFSGNEQFF

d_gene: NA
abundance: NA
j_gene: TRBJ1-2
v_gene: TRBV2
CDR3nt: TGTGCCAGCAGTGGGAACGGAGCTAACTATGGCTACACCTTC
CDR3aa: CASSGNGANYGYTF

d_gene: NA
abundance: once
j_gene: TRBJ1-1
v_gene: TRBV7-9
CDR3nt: TGTGCCAGCAGCCCGCAAGCCCGGGAAGCTTTCTTT
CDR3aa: CASSPQAREAFF

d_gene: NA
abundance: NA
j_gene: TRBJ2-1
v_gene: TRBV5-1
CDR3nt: TGCGCCAGCAGCTTGCCGACCTACGCGCGGGGTTACAATGAGCAGTTCTTC
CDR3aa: CASSLPTYARGYNEQFF

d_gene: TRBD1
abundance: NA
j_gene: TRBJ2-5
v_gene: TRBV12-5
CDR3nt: TGTGCTAGTGGTCCTAGGACAGGGGACGAGACCCAGTACTTC
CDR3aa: CASGPRTGDETQYF

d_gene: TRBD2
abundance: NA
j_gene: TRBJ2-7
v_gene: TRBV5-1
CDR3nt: TGCGCCAGCAGCATCGGACTAGCGGGAGGCCACGAGCAGTACTTC
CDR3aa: CASSIGLAGGHEQYF

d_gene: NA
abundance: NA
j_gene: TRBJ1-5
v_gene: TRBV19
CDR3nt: TGTGCCAGTAGTGGACCGAGGGCGGCGAGCAATCAGCCCCAGCATTTT
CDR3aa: CASSGPRAASNQPQHF

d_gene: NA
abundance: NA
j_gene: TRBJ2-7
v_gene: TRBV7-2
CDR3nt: TGTGCCAGCAGCCAAATCCTAAGTGGCGAGCAGTACTTC
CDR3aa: CASSQILSGEQYF

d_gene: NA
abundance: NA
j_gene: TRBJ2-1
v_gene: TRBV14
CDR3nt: TGTGCCAGCAGCCGCCGGGGTGCTAGCAGCTACAATGAGCAGTTCTTC
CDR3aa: CASSRRGASSYNEQFF

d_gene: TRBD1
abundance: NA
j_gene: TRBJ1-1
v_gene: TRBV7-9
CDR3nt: TGTGCCAGCAGCCCAGGGGGGATCAACACTGAAGCTTTCTTT
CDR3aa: CASSPGGINTEAFF

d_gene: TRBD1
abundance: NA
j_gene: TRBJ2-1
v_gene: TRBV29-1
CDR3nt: TGCAGCGTTGAACCCGTCCGACAGGGAACCTACAATGAGCAGTTCTTC
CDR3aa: CSVEPVRQGTYNEQFF

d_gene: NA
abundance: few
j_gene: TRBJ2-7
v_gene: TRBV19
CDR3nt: TGTGCCAGTAGTATAGGACGCCTCTCCTACGAGCAGTACTTC
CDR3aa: CASSIGRLSYEQYF

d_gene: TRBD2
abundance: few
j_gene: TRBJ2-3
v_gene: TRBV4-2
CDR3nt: TGTGCCAGCAGCCTCGGTAGCGGGAGAGATACGCAGTATTTT
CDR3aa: CASSLGSGRDTQYF

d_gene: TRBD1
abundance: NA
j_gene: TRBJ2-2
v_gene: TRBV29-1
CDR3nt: TGCAGCGTTACCAGGGACAGAAACACCGGGGAGCTGTTTTTT
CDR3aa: CSVTRDRNTGELFF

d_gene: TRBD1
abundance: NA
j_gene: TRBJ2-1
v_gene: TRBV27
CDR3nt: TGTGCCAGCAGAACACCGGGACAGGGTAGAAATGAGCAGTTCTTC
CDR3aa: CASRTPGQGRNEQFF

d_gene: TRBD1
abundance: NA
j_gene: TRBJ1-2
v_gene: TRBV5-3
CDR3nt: TGTGCCAGAAGCTTGGGGGGACAGACGCTTAACTATGGCTACACCTTC
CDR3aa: CARSLGGQTLNYGYTF

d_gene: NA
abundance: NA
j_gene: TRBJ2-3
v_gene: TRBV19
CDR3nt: TGTGCCAGTAGTGCCCTTGAAATAGATACGCAGTATTTT
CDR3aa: CASSALEIDTQYF

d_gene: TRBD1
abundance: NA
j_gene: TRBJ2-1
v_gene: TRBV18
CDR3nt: TGTGCCAGCTCACCACCGGGACAGGAGGGGGCCAATGAGCAGTTCTTC
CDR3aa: CASSPPGQEGANEQFF

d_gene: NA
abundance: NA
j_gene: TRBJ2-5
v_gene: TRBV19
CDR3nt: TGTGCCAGTAGCCCGGGACTGCAAGAGACCCAGTACTTC
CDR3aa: CASSPGLQETQYF

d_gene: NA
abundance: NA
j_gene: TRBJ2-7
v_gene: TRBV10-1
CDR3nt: TGCGCCAGCAGCAGGGGGGGAAACTACGAGCAGTACTTC
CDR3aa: CASSRGGNYEQYF

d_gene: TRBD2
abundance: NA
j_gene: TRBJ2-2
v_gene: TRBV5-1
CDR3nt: TGCGCCAGCACCCGACTAGCGGACACCGGGGAGCTGTTTTTT
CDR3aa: CASTRLADTGELFF

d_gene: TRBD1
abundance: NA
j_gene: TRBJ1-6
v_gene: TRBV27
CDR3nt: TGTGCCAGCAGTCTCCGACAGGGTTCACCCCTCCACTTT
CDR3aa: CASSLRQGSPLHF

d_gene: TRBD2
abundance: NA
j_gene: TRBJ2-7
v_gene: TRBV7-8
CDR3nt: TGTGCCAGCAGCTTTCGGCGGGAGTTGAACGAGCAGTACTTC
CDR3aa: CASSFRRELNEQYF

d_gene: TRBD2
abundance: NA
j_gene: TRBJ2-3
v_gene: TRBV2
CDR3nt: TGTGCCAGCAGGCCGGGACTAGCGGGGTTAAGGACGCAGTATTTT
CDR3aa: CASRPGLAGLRTQYF

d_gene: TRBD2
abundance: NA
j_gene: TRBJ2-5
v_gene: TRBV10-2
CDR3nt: TGCGCCAGCAAACCACTAGCGGGAGGGTCTTGGGAGACCCAGTACTTC
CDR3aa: CASKPLAGGSWETQYF